This passage covers 9 T cell receptor beta chains from one sample sequenced in a study of T cells in Graves' hyperthyroidism and ophthalmopathy. Amplified TCR beta CDR3 regions derived from RNA transcripts. HTBI primers drove first-round RT-PCR of the TCR CDR3. TCRdb re-called the multiplex PCR reads with MiXCR, one entry per CDR3 protein. The sample holds 30,000 to 35,000 distinct CDR3 sequences; about 53% are singletons and the top ten take roughly 25%. The material sequenced was blood. These receptors all come from a woman aged 40 to 49 with Graves' ophthalmopathy.

This clonotype was found once. The V and J genes are TRBV2 and TRBJ1-5; 7 positions agree with TRBD1. Germline CDR1 reads SNHLY; CDR2 reads FYNNEI. The CDR3 is 13 residues long. Germline trimming cut 5 bases from V and 11 bases from J; bases unmatched to any gene: 9. The CDR3 here is CASSFQGVGTQHF. In DNA form, the CDR3 reads TGTGCCAGCAGTTTTCAGGGGGTAGGGACCCAGCATTTT.

This clonotype was counted many times. The chain carries TRBV5-6 and TRBJ1-3; D remains unclear. CDR1 is SGHDT and CDR2 is YYEEEE in the germline V gene. Trimming cost V 0 bases and J 1 base, with 5 bases left between them. CDR3 length equals 14 residues. The CDR3 is CASSLGRSGNTIYF. The CDR3 DNA follows: TGTGCCAGCAGCTTGGGAAGATCTGGAAACACCATATATTTT.

The rearrangement links TRBV7-2 to TRBJ1-6; D might be TRBD1 (5 bases). The CDR3 loop spans 15 amino acids. Trimming took off 6 bases at V and 10 bases at J, with 19 bases between the two ends. Germline loops: CDR1 SGHTA, CDR2 FQGNSA. CDR3 in amino acids: CASSYSGGGNSPLHF. CDR3 bases: TGTGCCAGCAGTTACTCCGGCGGGGGAAACTCACCCCTCCACTTT.

The chain carries TRBV24-1 and TRBJ1-5, with 7 bases matching TRBD1. This CDR3 comprises 16 residues. V lost 7 bases and J lost 4; bases outside the gene matches: 12. In germline, CDR1 is KGHDR, CDR2 SFDVKD. The CDR3 DNA follows: TGTGCCACCAGCTCACCACAGGGGCCGGTGAATCAGCCCCAGCATTTT. It specifies CATSSPQGPVNQPQHF.

The CDR3 DNA reads TGTGCCAGCAGCTTAAGCGGGGGAGGGGAGACCCAGTACTTC. The encoded protein is CASSLSGGGETQYF. V and J are TRBV9 and TRBJ2-5; 8 bases are shared with TRBD2. The junction had 7 bases not matched to a gene; V was cut back by 4 bases and J by 5 bases. The CDR3 is made up of 14 amino acids. Germline V CDR1 and CDR2: SGDLS, YYNGEE.

The chain has TRBV7-6 and TRBJ2-1; tentative D call: TRBD1 (5 bases). Per the germline V gene, CDR1 is SGHVS and CDR2 is FNYEAQ. The V end was cut by 1 base, the J end by 11 bases, with 6 bases between. The CDR3 runs to 11 residues. The chain's CDR3 is CASSLGTQQFF. The CDR3 DNA is TGTGCCAGCAGCTTAGGGACACAGCAGTTCTTC.

This clonotype came up many times. V usage is TRBV12-3 or TRBV12-4 and J usage is TRBJ2-6; D is uncertain. Deletions cut 4 bases from V and 0 bases from J, with 4 bases between. CDR3 length: 14 residues. The CDR3 nucleotides read TGTGCCAGCAGTTCTGGCTCTGGGGCCAACGTCCTGACTTTC. Encoded protein: CASSSGSGANVLTF.

About this clonotype itself: One end of the junction varies from germline; a read error may be responsible. The genes are TRBV5-1 and TRBJ2-5; 9 bases line up with TRBD1. Germline V gene lookup returns CDR1 SGHRS and CDR2 YFSETQ. The CDR3 covers 15 residues. For the CDR3, the DNA is TGCGCCAGCGGCTTGACCGGGACAGGGCAAGAGACCCAGTGCTTC. As protein: CASGLTGTGQETQCF.

The chain combines TRBV28 with TRBJ2-7; D may be TRBD1 or TRBD2 (5 bases each). In germline, CDR1 is MDHEN, CDR2 SYDVKM. The CDR3 runs 15 residues. Deletions cut 7 bases from V and 6 bases from J, with 22 bases between. The CDR3 sequence is CASNPLGPSVPEQYF. For the CDR3, the DNA is TGTGCCAGCAACCCCCTGGGACCTTCGGTCCCCGAGCAGTACTTC.